The 22 T cell receptor beta chains presented below share a single source sample, sequenced in a study of CD8 T cells in Susac syndrome. Reverse transcription used roughly 0.45 to 1 ug RNA and random hexamers. TCRdb used MiXCR to reprocess the immunoSEQ multiplex PCR reads, holding one entry per CDR3 protein. This sample has 330,000 or so distinct CDR3 sequences, with almost 85% found just once. The sample consisted of CD8+ T cells from PBMCs. These TCRs come from a human donor with multiple sclerosis.

The chain has TRBV6-5 and TRBJ1-4; unclear D gene. The CDR3 spans 14 residues. V lost 3 bases and J 8 bases, leaving 13 bases between the germline ends. The V gene's germline CDR1 is MNHEY and CDR2 SVGAGI. CDR3 in amino acids: CASSYWQSDEKLFF. As DNA, the CDR3 is TGTGCCAGCAGTTATTGGCAGTCCGACGAAAAACTGTTTTTT.

This clonotype was picked up one time. The chain combines TRBV4-3 with TRBJ2-3, with TRBD1 identical over 9 bases. J gave up 0 bases and V 1 base, and 11 bases lay outside the gene matches. The CDR3 contains 19 residues. Germline-derived CDR1 and CDR2 are LGHNA and YSLEER. This CDR3 is CASSQGLPQTGGSTDTQYF. The CDR3 DNA reads as TGCGCCAGCAGCCAAGGCCTCCCGCAGACAGGGGGTAGCACAGATACGCAGTATTTT.

This clonotype has only a few counts. This chain joins TRBV20-1 and TRBJ2-7; TRBD1 matches 7 bases. Germline-derived CDR1 and CDR2 are DFQATT and SNEGSKA (reference sequence). V was pared by 5 bases and J by 0 bases, with 4 bases of the junction left unmatched. The CDR3 runs 13 residues. The CDR3 DNA reads TGCAGTGCTCCACAGGGGACCTCCTACGAGCAGTACTTC. Protein sequence: CSAPQGTSYEQYF.

This chain connects TRBV2 to TRBJ1-6; D not certain. This CDR3 has 14 amino acids. The V gene's germline CDR1 is SNHLY and CDR2 FYNNEI. V was shortened by 3 bases and J by 8 bases, with 11 bases between the two germline ends. CDR3 nucleotide sequence: TGTGCCAGCAGTGATCACGTACTGCATTCACCCCTCCACTTT. Translated, it gives CASSDHVLHSPLHF.

This chain uses TRBV15 with TRBJ1-5; D uncertain. Germline lookup yields CDR1 LNHNV and CDR2 YYDKDF (reference sequence). The CDR3 length is 14 residues. The V end lost 3 bases, the J end lost 5 bases, and 11 bases lay between the germline ends. CDR3 sequence: CATSSSWKDQPQHF. In nucleotides, the CDR3 is TGTGCCACCAGCAGCTCTTGGAAAGATCAGCCCCAGCATTTT.

The chain joins TRBV14 to TRBJ2-6, with 9 bases aligning to TRBD1. Trimming removed 0 bases from V and 4 bases from J; junction bases left unmatched: 10. The CDR3 covers 19 residues. CDR1 and CDR2 (germline): SGHDN, FVKESK. CDR3 DNA sequence: TGTGCCAGCAGCCAAGATGACGGGACAGGGTACCCCGGGGCCAACGTCCTGACTTTC. This encodes CASSQDDGTGYPGANVLTF.

The chain links TRBV28 to TRBJ2-2; unclear D gene. This CDR3 has 15 residues. With 5 bases removed from V and 1 base from J, the gap between germline ends came to 11 bases. CDR1 MDHEN and CDR2 SYDVKM come from the germline V gene. The CDR3 sequence is CASSARWVNTGELFF. The CDR3, as DNA: TGTGCCAGCAGTGCCCGATGGGTGAACACCGGGGAGCTGTTTTTT.

The genes are TRBV7-9 and TRBJ2-7; 7 bases are shared with TRBD1. Unmatched junction bases numbered 7, after V lost 5 bases and J lost 3 bases. The germline V gene encodes CDR1 SEHNR and CDR2 FQNEAQ (reference sequence). CDR3 length: 14 amino acids. CDR3 sequence: CASSPDREGYEQYF. In DNA form, the CDR3 reads TGTGCCAGCAGCCCCGACAGGGAAGGCTACGAGCAGTACTTC.

In its sample, this clonotype was seen once. The V gene is TRBV29-1, the J gene TRBJ2-7, with 7 nucleotides matching TRBD2. The V and J ends lost 6 bases and 2 bases, in that order; junction bases with no gene match: 13. Germline values: CDR1 SQVTM, CDR2 ANQGSEA. The CDR3 contains 15 residues. The CDR3 nucleotides read TGCAGCGTCACTCCGGGAGGCACCGAGGCCTACGAGCAGTACTTC. Its protein product is CSVTPGGTEAYEQYF.

V gene TRBV30 combines with J gene TRBJ1-1; D is undetermined. The CDR3 extends over 11 amino acids. V lost 4 bases and J 3 bases, leaving 6 bases between the germline ends. The germline gives CDR1 GTSNPN, CDR2 SVGIG (reference sequence). CDR3 region: CAWTFYTEAFF. The CDR3 coding sequence is TGTGCCTGGACGTTTTACACTGAAGCTTTCTTT.

V usage is TRBV6-6 and J usage is TRBJ1-2; possibly TRBD1 for D (5 bases). Germline V gene data show CDR1 as MNHNY and CDR2 as SVGAGI (reference sequence). This CDR3 spans 15 amino acids. The V gene lost 0 bases and the J gene lost 4 bases, with 12 bases spanning the gap. The CDR3 nucleotides read TGTGCCAGCAGTTACTCGACCCGTACAGGCTATGGCTACACCTTC. Translation gives CASSYSTRTGYGYTF.

The rearrangement joins TRBV5-1 to TRBJ1-1; unclear D gene. The CDR3 length is 10 residues. CDR1 SGHRS and CDR2 YFSETQ come from the germline V gene. V lost 7 bases to trimming and J lost 4 bases, with 5 bases between them. The CDR3 nucleotides read TGCGCCAGCCCGGTCACTGAAGCTTTCTTT. It specifies CASPVTEAFF. Full variable domain (outside the CDR3, taken from reference TRBV5-1 and TRBJ1-1): KAGVTQTPRYLIKTRGQQVTLSCSPISGHRSVSWYQQTPGQGLQFLFEYFSETQRNKGNFPGRFSGRQFSNSRSEMNVSTLELGDSALYLCASPVTEAFFGQGTRLTVV.

V is TRBV6-6 and J is TRBJ2-3, with 7 bases identical to TRBD1. From germline, CDR1 is MNHNY and CDR2 SVGAGI (reference sequence). V shed 0 bases and J 3 bases; nucleotides not matched to a gene: 3. The CDR3 extends over 15 amino acids. Here the CDR3 DNA reads TGTGCCAGCAGTTACTCGGGACAGTTGACAGATACGCAGTATTTT. It specifies CASSYSGQLTDTQYF.

Only a few counts were recorded for this clonotype. V usage is TRBV6-5 and J usage is TRBJ1-2; D remains ambiguous. From germline, CDR1 is MNHEY and CDR2 SVGAGI. V was pared by 2 bases and J by 14 bases, with 15 bases between. The CDR3 is 12 amino acids. The CDR3 spells CASSYPEEGCTF. CDR3 in DNA: TGTGCCAGCAGTTACCCGGAGGAGGGTTGTACCTTC.

The J gene is TRBJ2-1, the V gene TRBV4-1; TRBD2 agrees at 10 bases. Trimming at V came to 1 base and at J to 10 bases, leaving 4 bases not matched to a gene. Germline CDR1 MGHRA, CDR2 YSYEKL. CDR3 size: 14 residues. This CDR3 reads CASSQGIAGGEQFF. CDR3 nucleotides: TGCGCCAGCAGCCAAGGAATAGCGGGAGGAGAGCAGTTCTTC.

This clonotype has a single count. The rearrangement links TRBV2 to TRBJ2-1; 14 positions match TRBD2. Germline-derived CDR1 and CDR2 are SNHLY and FYNNEI. The J segment lost 5 bases and the V segment lost 7 bases, leaving 7 bases of the junction unmatched. The CDR3 totals 16 residues. CDR3: CASTRTGLAGDNEQFF. For the CDR3, the DNA is TGTGCCAGCACCCGGACGGGACTAGCGGGAGACAATGAGCAGTTCTTC. The variable domain in full, completed from reference TRBV2 and TRBJ2-1, reads EPEVTQTPSHQVTQMGQEVILRCVPISNHLYFYWYRQILGQKVEFLVSFYNNEISEKSEIFDDQFSVERPDGSNFTLKIRSTKLEDSAMYFCASTRTGLAGDNEQFFGPGTRLTVL.

This chain connects TRBV20-1 to TRBJ1-5; a weak D match, TRBD1 (6 bases). Per germline, CDR1 DFQATT and CDR2 SNEGSKA (reference sequence). The CDR3 sequence is 16 residues long. Trimming took off 0 bases at V and 4 bases at J, with 16 bases between the two ends. As DNA, the CDR3 is TGCAGTGCTAGAGATTTCCCGGGGGCCCCTAATCAGCCCCAGCATTTT. It translates to CSARDFPGAPNQPQHF.

The V gene is TRBV20-1, the J gene TRBJ2-1; tentative D call: TRBD2 (6 bases). This CDR3 contains 15 residues. V lost 0 bases and J lost 3, with 12 bases in between. Per the germline V gene, CDR1 is DFQATT and CDR2 is SNEGSKA (reference sequence). The CDR3 DNA is TGCAGTGCTAGAGAGCCTAGCGAGTTCTACAATGAGCAGTTCTTC. Its protein product is CSAREPSEFYNEQFF.

As regards this clonotype: Compared with germline, one end of the junction differs, possibly owing to a read error. The V and J genes are TRBV4-1 and TRBJ1-3; D remains unclear. CDR3 length: 15 residues. The germline CDR1 and CDR2 sequences are MGHRA and YSYEKL. CDR3 DNA: TGCGCCAGCGGCCAAGTCGGGGACTCTGGAAACACCATATATTTT. This codes for CASGQVGDSGNTIYF.

This clonotype came up once. The chain combines TRBV7-8 with TRBJ1-2; D is unresolved. This CDR3 region has 14 residues. Trimming removed 2 bases from V and 5 bases from J, with 12 bases in between. CDR1 and CDR2 (germline): SGHVS, FQNEAQ. The CDR3 sequence is CASSLLARTYGYTF. The CDR3 nucleotides read TGTGCCAGCAGCTTACTTGCCAGAACTTATGGCTACACCTTC.

This clonotype has a handful of counts. The V and J genes are TRBV12-3 or TRBV12-4 and TRBJ2-7; 11 positions agree with TRBD1. The CDR3 is 15 residues long. V was clipped by 4 bases and J by 2 bases; unmatched bases: 4. DNA for the CDR3: TGTGCCAGCAGTTCGCGGGACAGGGGGACCTACGAGCAGTACTTC. Amino acid sequence: CASSSRDRGTYEQYF.

This clonotype was observed a few times. The chain joins TRBV5-4 to TRBJ1-1; TRBD1 agrees at 10 bases. V shed 0 bases and J 6 bases; nucleotides not matched to a gene: 8. The CDR3 contains 16 residues. The germline V gene encodes CDR1 SGHNT and CDR2 YYREEE (reference sequence). The CDR3 is CASSLGARTGGSEAFF. The CDR3 region has the DNA TGTGCCAGCAGCTTGGGAGCTCGGACAGGGGGATCTGAAGCTTTCTTT.